Sequencing of this T cell receptor beta chain was carried out in a study of cytomegalovirus exposure and HLA in healthy donors. General study results and limits: V- and J-gene trimming in TCR beta was tied to a missense DCLRE1C variant by an analysis performed later. Analyses of presence/absence relied on an assumption of roughly uniform sequencing depth across donors.

Regarding this clone: The antigen remains undetermined.

In the PCR, 60 Vbeta and 13 Jbeta primers were used. Method: immunoSEQ multiplex PCR; TCRdb's copy keeps in-frame clones and lacks some. This sample's table reports around 140,000 clones. The TCR was taken from a male donor in good health and CMV-seronegative. Sequenced input: PBMCs.

The CDR3 here is CATSRLGQGAHGNTIYF. Written as DNA, the CDR3 is TGTGCCACCAGCAGACTGGGGCAGGGGGCGCATGGAAACACCATATATTTT. The gene calls are TRBV15 and TRBJ1-3, with 8 nucleotides matching TRBD1. CDR3 length: 17 amino acids. Germline CDR1 reads LNHNV; CDR2 reads YYDKDF (reference sequence). The trim removed 2 bases at V and 3 bases at J, leaving 9 bases unmatched.